The entry below describes one T cell receptor (beta chain). This sample was included in a study of blood T cell repertoires in COVID-19. Overall study: There were acute and convalescent COVID-19 samples, and they came from the United States, Italy and Spain. The analysed material was cDNA or gDNA that came from T cells, B-cell-depleted T cells, or PBMCs.

This CDR3 has 15 residues. J lost 2 bases, V lost 4 bases, and 3 bases had no gene match. Looked up from germline, CDR1 is SNHLY and CDR2 is FYNNEI. Authors' data handling: Researchers report that nucleated cell counts were estimated from reference gene primer amplification. Clones were read by immunoSEQ multiplex PCR, and TCRdb kept only the in-frame ones, dropping some. That table gives V, J and clone size, and the DNA gave D and trimming. Here the sample spans over 25,000 clones, around nine tenths being singletons. This TCR was sampled from a man aged 65 to 85 with acute or convalescent COVID-19. Input material: peripheral blood. The chain joins TRBV2 to TRBJ2-1, with TRBD2 matching 9 bases. The CDR3 protein is CASSAGLATYNEQFF. The CDR3 coding sequence is TGTGCCAGCAGTGCCGGACTAGCGACCTACAATGAGCAGTTCTTC.